The 29 T cell receptor beta chains reported below all come from one sample, sequenced in a study of blood T cell repertoires in COVID-19. Some clones are missing from TCRdb's copy, which holds only in-frame ones; the method was immunoSEQ multiplex PCR. The sample holds some 280,000 clones; roughly 89% are singletons and the top ten take 0.85% to 1%. Sequenced: peripheral blood. The receptors were sampled from a woman aged 40 to 50 who had recovered from COVID-19.

V gene TRBV3-1 (or the pseudogene TRBV3-2) combines with J gene TRBJ2-1; TRBD2 matches 12 bases. V trimming: 0 bases; J trimming: 15 bases; junction bases outside the gene matches: 9. CDR1 LGHDT and CDR2 YNNKEL come from the germline V gene (reference sequence). This CDR3 has 15 amino acids. The CDR3, as DNA: TGTGCCAGCAGCCAAGAGGCGACTAGCGGGAGATCGCGGTTCTTC. This gives the protein CASSQEATSGRSRFF.

The chain has TRBV30 and TRBJ1-2, with D hard to call. Germline values: CDR1 GTSNPN, CDR2 SVGIG (reference sequence). This CDR3 comprises 14 residues. Trimming pared 0 bases from V and 7 bases from J, leaving 15 bases between. The DNA for the CDR3 is TGTGCCTGGAGTGTAACGGCCGGGTTGGGTGGCTACACCTTC. This codes for CAWSVTAGLGGYTF.

CDR3 bases: TGTGCCAGTAGTCCCTCCCAGGGGATCATCTCTGGAAACACCATATATTTT. This gives the protein CASSPSQGIISGNTIYF. The rearrangement joins TRBV19 to TRBJ1-3; D perhaps matches TRBD1 (6 bases). The CDR3 length is 17 residues. With 5 bases removed from V and 0 bases from J, the gap between germline ends came to 17 bases. Germline loops: CDR1 LNHDA, CDR2 SQIVND (reference sequence). Variable domain in full (rest from reference TRBV19 and TRBJ1-3): DGGITQSPKYLFRKEGQNVTLSCEQNLNHDAMYWYRQDPGQGLRLIYYSQIVNDFQKGDIAEGYSVSREKKESFPLTVTSAQKNPTAFYLCASSPSQGIISGNTIYFGEGSWLTVV.

The chain uses TRBV10-3 and TRBJ2-2, with 12 bases fitting TRBD2. CDR3 length equals 18 residues. The germline CDR1 and CDR2 sequences are ENHRY and SYGVKD. V was clipped by 3 bases and J by 6 bases; unmatched bases: 11. CDR3 loop: CAISDRASGRGGAGELFF. The CDR3 DNA reads as TGTGCCATCAGTGATAGGGCTAGCGGGAGGGGCGGCGCCGGGGAGCTGTTTTTT.

This clone was detected a few times. This sequence joins TRBV28 and TRBJ1-6; TRBD1 matches 10 bases. Germline V gene data show CDR1 as MDHEN and CDR2 as SYDVKM. Germline trimming cut 4 bases from V and 9 bases from J; bases unmatched to any gene: 9. The CDR3 is 16 residues long. The CDR3 bases are TGTGCCAGCAGTTCATTTCCGACAGGGGGCGCTTCACCCCTCCACTTT. Translating it yields CASSSFPTGGASPLHF.

Regarding this clone: Other DNA sequences from this sample encode an identical CDR3 as well. The chain links TRBV19 to TRBJ1-5; tentatively, D is TRBD1 (5 bases). Trimming took 3 bases from V and 7 from J, leaving 13 bases between them. CDR1 LNHDA and CDR2 SQIVND come from the germline V gene (reference sequence). The CDR3 contains 14 residues. The CDR3: CASSMGGEGQPQHF. DNA of the CDR3: TGTGCCAGTAGTATGGGGGGGGAGGGCCAGCCCCAGCATTTT.

The table lists this clone with a few counts. The chain employs TRBV4-2 and TRBJ2-7; the match to TRBD1 covers 7 bases. This CDR3 is 15 amino acids long. J lost 2 bases, V lost 0 bases, and 4 bases had no gene match. The germline CDR1 and CDR2 sequences are LGHNA and YNFKEQ. In DNA, the CDR3 is TGTGCCAGCAGCCAAGAGGGGGACAGAACCTACGAGCAGTACTTC. This codes for CASSQEGDRTYEQYF.

This rearrangement joins TRBV5-1 to TRBJ2-7, with TRBD2 matching 7 bases. This CDR3 has 14 residues. The V gene end was trimmed by 0 bases and the J gene end by 4 bases; junction bases not matched to a gene: 4. The germline CDR1 and CDR2 sequences are SGHRS and YFSETQ. In nucleotides, the CDR3 is TGCGCCAGCAGCTTGGCGGGAGGTCCTTACGAGCAGTACTTC. Amino acid sequence: CASSLAGGPYEQYF.

CDR3 DNA: TGTGCCAGCTCACCACCCCTACTAGCGGGAATTGGTGGGGATGAGCAGTTCTTC. Translated, it gives CASSPPLLAGIGGDEQFF. The chain employs TRBV18 and TRBJ2-1, with 10 nucleotides matching TRBD2. Germline CDR1 is KGHSH and CDR2 is LQKENI. V was clipped by 0 bases and J by 8 bases; unmatched bases: 13. The CDR3 covers 18 residues.

This clone was seen once. V is TRBV5-1 and J is TRBJ2-5; D unclear. Germline values: CDR1 SGHRS, CDR2 YFSETQ. This CDR3 is built from 11 residues. Trimming took 0 bases from V and 5 from J, leaving 2 bases between them. The CDR3 nucleotides are TGCGCCAGCAGCTTGGCGGAGACCCAGTACTTC. Translation gives CASSLAETQYF.

V usage is TRBV11-2 and J usage is TRBJ2-1; D unclear. V was trimmed by 5 bases and J by 8 bases, leaving 16 bases between them. The CDR3 runs to 14 residues. Germline V gene data show CDR1 as SGHAT and CDR2 as FQNNGV. This CDR3 is CASSKSLDRHEQFF. The CDR3 DNA reads as TGTGCCAGCAGCAAAAGCTTAGATCGTCATGAGCAGTTCTTC.

Comment on this clone: The same CDR3 also results from other DNA sequences found in this sample. The chain links TRBV24-1 to TRBJ2-7, with D maybe TRBD1 (5 bases). The CDR3 covers 12 residues. In germline, CDR1 is KGHDR, CDR2 SFDVKD. V lost 10 bases to trimming and J lost 0 bases, with 9 bases between them. CDR3 loop: CATSRDSYEQYF. CDR3 in DNA: TGTGCCACAAGCAGGGACTCCTACGAGCAGTACTTC.

The chain couples TRBV6-1 to TRBJ2-3; D is uncertain. The CDR3 is 14 residues long. V was shortened by 3 bases and J by 6 bases, with 13 bases between the two germline ends. Germline V gene data show CDR1 as MNHNS and CDR2 as SASEGT. The CDR3 loop is CASSDWSSHDTQYF. DNA of the CDR3: TGTGCCAGCAGTGATTGGAGTTCCCACGATACGCAGTATTTT.

The CDR3: CASSLGSAGGTNEQFF. CDR3 sequence (DNA): TGTGCCAGCAGCTTGGGAAGCGCGGGAGGGACCAATGAGCAGTTCTTC. This rearrangement joins TRBV5-4 to TRBJ2-1; 9 bases match TRBD2. Germline V gene lookup returns CDR1 SGHNT and CDR2 YYREEE (reference sequence). The CDR3 consists of 16 residues. J gave up 6 bases and V 0 bases, and 7 bases lay outside the gene matches.

V is TRBV2 and J is TRBJ2-1, with TRBD2 identical over 9 bases. CDR3 length: 14 residues. Germline values: CDR1 SNHLY, CDR2 FYNNEI. The V gene end was trimmed by 6 bases and the J gene end by 7 bases; junction bases not matched to a gene: 7. The CDR3 sequence: CASSPSGISNEQFF. CDR3 in DNA: TGTGCCAGCAGCCCTAGCGGGATATCGAATGAGCAGTTCTTC.

As for this clone: This may arise from a read error, as a much more abundant clone is one base away. The chain joins TRBV6-1 to TRBJ2-3; the match to TRBD1 covers 12 bases. CDR1 is MNHNS, CDR2 SASEGT, per germline. The V gene end was trimmed by 3 bases and the J gene end by 4 bases; junction bases not matched to a gene: 2. The CDR3 loop spans 15 amino acids. For the CDR3, the DNA is TGTGCCAGCAGTGACGGGACAGGGGGCGCAGATACGCAGTATTTT. It specifies CASSDGTGGADTQYF.

The chain recombines TRBV4-1 with TRBJ1-2; 11 nucleotides align to TRBD1. The CDR3 covers 15 residues. J lost 8 bases, V lost 0 bases, and 5 bases had no gene match. Germline V gene data show CDR1 as MGHRA and CDR2 as YSYEKL. The CDR3, as DNA: TGCGCCAGCAGCCAAGACTCCGGGACAGGGGGAGGCTACACCTTC. This translates into CASSQDSGTGGGYTF.

V gene TRBV28 combines with J gene TRBJ2-2; 7 bases map to TRBD2. CDR3 size: 14 residues. V lost 3 bases and J lost 8; bases outside the gene matches: 6. The germline V gene encodes CDR1 MDHEN and CDR2 SYDVKM. The CDR3 bases are TGTGCCAGCAGTTTGGTGCGGGAGTCGGGGGAGCTGTTTTTT. Translating gives CASSLVRESGELFF.

This chain joins TRBV2 and TRBJ1-5; 10 nucleotides agree with TRBD1. The V gene end was trimmed by 6 bases and the J gene end by 3 bases; junction bases not matched to a gene: 2. The CDR3 extends over 14 amino acids. From germline, CDR1 is SNHLY and CDR2 FYNNEI. The CDR3 DNA reads as TGTGCCAGCAGCGGGACAGGGGACAATCAGCCCCAGCATTTT. Translated, it gives CASSGTGDNQPQHF.

The V call is TRBV7-2, the J call TRBJ2-1, with 7 bases aligning to TRBD2. V was clipped by 1 base and J by 10 bases; unmatched bases: 10. This CDR3 region has 15 residues. Per germline, CDR1 SGHTA and CDR2 FQGNSA. The CDR3, as DNA: TGTGCCAGCAGCTTAGGTGTAGCGGGCGGCTTAGAGCAGTTCTTC. It yields the protein CASSLGVAGGLEQFF.

The chain links TRBV5-1 to TRBJ1-6; D remains unclear. The CDR3 runs 15 residues. Trimming removed 0 bases from V and 7 bases from J, with 11 bases in between. Germline CDR1 and CDR2: SGHRS and YFSETQ. The CDR3 reads CASSLGGGGNSPLHF. DNA of the CDR3: TGCGCCAGCAGCTTGGGCGGCGGTGGGAATTCACCCCTCCACTTT. The complete variable domain, with remaining parts taken from reference TRBV5-1 and TRBJ1-6, reads KAGVTQTPRYLIKTRGQQVTLSCSPISGHRSVSWYQQTPGQGLQFLFEYFSETQRNKGNFPGRFSGRQFSNSRSEMNVSTLELGDSALYLCASSLGGGGNSPLHFGNGTRLTVT.

The sample holds one count of this clone. The chain combines TRBV2 with TRBJ2-5, with 7 bases lining up with TRBD1. Germline assignment: CDR1 SNHLY and CDR2 FYNNEI. The CDR3 has 17 residues. Trimming took 1 base from V and 0 from J; bases not matched to a gene: 8. The CDR3 DNA reads TGTGCCAGCAGTGAAGTGGCAGGGGGAGCCCACCAAGAGACCCAGTACTTC. Its protein product is CASSEVAGGAHQETQYF.

This clone was recorded only once. V is TRBV6-5 and J is TRBJ1-5; 7 nucleotides agree with TRBD1. The ends lost 6 bases at V and 3 bases at J; junction bases unmatched: 5. CDR3 size: 14 residues. From germline, CDR1 is MNHEY and CDR2 SVGAGI. CDR3 DNA: TGTGCCAGCAGCCCGACAGGGCCCAATCAGCCCCAGCATTTT. Translation: CASSPTGPNQPQHF.

J is TRBJ2-5 and V is TRBV7-8, with D possibly matching TRBD1 (5 bases). CDR1 and CDR2 (germline): SGHVS, FQNEAQ. Trimming removed 0 bases at V and 5 bases at J, with 13 bases between. This CDR3 spans 15 amino acids. CDR3 DNA: TGTGCCAGCAGCTTAGCGGGCCAGCAGGGTGAGACCCAGTACTTC. It codes for CASSLAGQQGETQYF.

CDR3 sequence: CASSPRAGGPGETQYF. In DNA, the CDR3 is TGTGCCAGCTCACCACGCGCGGGAGGGCCCGGTGAGACGCAGTATTTT. This rearrangement joins TRBV18 to TRBJ2-3; TRBD2 matches 9 bases. The CDR3 is 16 amino acids. Germline assignment: CDR1 KGHSH and CDR2 LQKENI. After removal of 1 base from V and 9 bases from J, the junction contained 11 bases not matched to a gene.

This sequence joins TRBV2 and TRBJ1-1; D perhaps matches TRBD1 (5 bases). This CDR3 has 14 amino acids. Germline-derived CDR1 and CDR2 are SNHLY and FYNNEI. The germline V and J ends were trimmed by 4 bases and 6 bases, with 15 bases remaining between them. The CDR3 region is CASSGAGAGPEAFF. Here the CDR3 DNA reads TGTGCCAGCAGTGGGGCTGGGGCAGGCCCTGAAGCTTTCTTT.

This chain joins TRBV9 and TRBJ2-7; TRBD1 matches at 8 bases. Per the germline V gene, CDR1 is SGDLS and CDR2 is YYNGEE. This CDR3 comprises 17 residues. Trimming at V came to 3 bases and at J to 1 base, leaving 12 bases not matched to a gene. CDR3 loop: CASSAGPIGQGSYEQYF. The DNA of the CDR3 is TGTGCCAGCAGCGCCGGTCCTATCGGACAGGGTTCCTACGAGCAGTACTTC. Filled out from reference TRBV9 and TRBJ2-7, the complete variable domain reads DSGVTQTPKHLITATGQRVTLRCSPRSGDLSVYWYQQSLDQGLQFLIQYYNGEERAKGNILERFSAQQFPDLHSELNLSSLELGDSALYFCASSAGPIGQGSYEQYFGPGTRLTVT.

The rearrangement links TRBV9 to TRBJ1-5; tentatively, D is TRBD1 (5 bases). Germline V gene lookup returns CDR1 SGDLS and CDR2 YYNGEE. The CDR3 is 15 amino acids. Deletions cut 2 bases from V and 2 bases from J, with 11 bases between. In DNA, the CDR3 is TGTGCCAGCAGCGTTTCAGGGATCGGCAATCAGCCCCAGCATTTT. Translating gives CASSVSGIGNQPQHF.

The CDR3 DNA reads as TGTGCCAGCAGCGCTGGGACAGGTTCCGGCTACACCTTC. The encoded protein is CASSAGTGSGYTF. This chain joins TRBV3-1 (or the pseudogene TRBV3-2) and TRBJ1-2; TRBD1 matches at 8 bases. V lost 5 bases, J lost 8 bases, and 7 bases stayed unmatched. This CDR3 is 13 amino acids long. CDR1 is LGHDT and CDR2 is YNNKEL in the germline V gene (reference sequence).